The 32 T cell receptor beta chains below come from one sample, sequenced in a study of radiation and T cells in renal cell carcinoma. TCRdb keeps only in-frame clones here, not all; method: immunoSEQ multiplex PCR. The sample lists about 100,000 clones, around 80% occurring once. As to time point: blood 4 weeks post-SBRT, at nephrectomy. Indicated treatment: 15 Gy SBRT to primary tumor, nephrectomy 4 weeks later. Sequenced material: blood, taken from a patient whose treatment included radiotherapy and nephrectomy. The receptor source for this set is a man aged 60-69 years with renal cell carcinoma.

The chain carries TRBV27 and TRBJ2-2; 8 bases match TRBD1. The CDR3 totals 15 residues. Germline loops: CDR1 MNHEY, CDR2 SMNVEV (reference sequence). J lost 6 bases, V lost 4 bases, and 7 bases had no gene match. The CDR3 bases are TGTGCCAGCAGTTCGCGGACAGGGCTCGCCGGGGAGCTGTTTTTT. Protein: CASSSRTGLAGELFF.

The chain combines TRBV5-1 with TRBJ2-7; 9 bases fit TRBD1. With V trimmed by 3 bases and J by 7 bases, 8 bases remained unmatched. The CDR3 runs to 14 residues. In germline, CDR1 is SGHRS, CDR2 YFSETQ. CDR3 in DNA: TGCGCCAGCAGCTATTGGGACAGGGTGAGGGAGCAGTACTTC. It is translated as CASSYWDRVREQYF.

The chain uses TRBV9 and TRBJ2-7; D perhaps matches TRBD2 (6 bases). Trimming shortened V by 0 bases and J by 3 bases, and 13 bases separated the two germline ends. Looked up from germline, CDR1 is SGDLS and CDR2 is YYNGEE. This CDR3 contains 15 residues. This CDR3 is CASSVAGGTYYEQYF. The CDR3 DNA is TGTGCCAGCAGCGTAGCCGGCGGGACTTACTACGAGCAGTACTTC.

This clone was picked up many times. The chain recombines TRBV29-1 with TRBJ1-1; D is uncertain. CDR1 SQVTM and CDR2 ANQGSEA come from the germline V gene. The V and J ends lost 3 bases and 0 bases respectively, with 8 bases between them. The CDR3 loop spans 13 amino acids. CDR3 coding DNA: TGCAGCGTTGATCCGGGGTTGAACACTGAAGCTTTCTTT. Translation: CSVDPGLNTEAFF.

The V gene is TRBV2, the J gene TRBJ1-1; D gene unclear. Germline V gene lookup returns CDR1 SNHLY and CDR2 FYNNEI. V lost 10 bases and J lost 3, with 15 bases in between. This CDR3 has 13 amino acids. The CDR3 DNA reads TGTGCCACACCCCTAGGTCGTGACACTGAAGCTTTCTTT. Protein product: CATPLGRDTEAFF.

The chain is built from TRBV5-1 and TRBJ2-7; perhaps TRBD1 as D (6 bases). The CDR3 is 15 residues long. The germline CDR1 and CDR2 sequences are SGHRS and YFSETQ. V was cut by 2 bases and J by 5 bases, with 17 bases left in between. CDR3 bases: TGCGCCAGCAGCTTCGGCACCCAGGGGAGTAACGAGCAGTACTTC. Translating gives CASSFGTQGSNEQYF.

The chain joins TRBV10-3 to TRBJ2-1; D possibly corresponds to TRBD2 (6 bases). The CDR3 loop spans 15 amino acids. Per germline, CDR1 ENHRY and CDR2 SYGVKD. Trimming cost V 5 bases and J 4 bases, with 15 bases left between them. The CDR3 reads CAISRRESMYNEQFF. The DNA for the CDR3 is TGTGCCATCAGTCGACGGGAGTCGATGTACAATGAGCAGTTCTTC.

This chain links TRBV27 with TRBJ2-3; unclear D gene. The germline V gene encodes CDR1 MNHEY and CDR2 SMNVEV (reference sequence). V gave up 1 base and J gave up 4 bases, with 9 bases separating them. This CDR3 has 14 residues. The CDR3 protein is CASSLFAEADTQYF. The CDR3 region has the DNA TGTGCCAGCAGTTTATTCGCCGAGGCAGATACGCAGTATTTT.

This clone was detected once. The genes are TRBV13 and TRBJ2-4; no reliable D call. V gave up 4 bases and J gave up 0 bases, with 7 bases separating them. This CDR3 is 14 amino acids long. Germline CDR1 and CDR2: PRHDT and FYEKMQ (reference sequence). CDR3 bases: TGTGCCAGCAGCTCTTACCTAGCCAAAAACATTCAGTACTTC. Its translation: CASSSYLAKNIQYF.

The rearrangement uses TRBV2 and TRBJ1-4; 12 nucleotides match TRBD1. The CDR3 spans 16 residues. Looked up from germline, CDR1 is SNHLY and CDR2 is FYNNEI. After removal of 4 bases from V and 12 bases from J, the junction contained 12 bases not matched to a gene. CDR3 nucleotide sequence: TGTGCCAGCAGTGCGAGGACCGGGACAGGGGGCGCAGAACTGTTTTTT. It is translated as CASSARTGTGGAELFF.

The rearrangement uses TRBV29-1 and TRBJ1-4, with TRBD1 identical over 7 bases. This CDR3 contains 14 residues. The J segment lost 4 bases and the V segment lost 7 bases, leaving 9 bases of the junction unmatched. Germline assignment: CDR1 SQVTM and CDR2 ANQGSEA. The CDR3 bases are TGCAGCGCAGACCCAGGGGGTAATAATGAAAAACTGTTTTTT. Protein sequence: CSADPGGNNEKLFF.

Points on this clone: The same CDR3 can be traced to other DNA sequences in this sample. V is TRBV11-3 and J is TRBJ2-3; TRBD2 matches at 8 bases. The V and J ends lost 1 base and 0 bases, in that order; junction bases with no gene match: 3. Germline-derived CDR1 and CDR2 are SGHNT and YENEEA. This CDR3 is built from 16 residues. CDR3 in amino acids: CASSLAASGSTDTQYF. Written as DNA, the CDR3 is TGTGCCAGCAGCTTAGCAGCTAGCGGGAGCACAGATACGCAGTATTTT.

This rearrangement joins TRBV6-1 to TRBJ2-7; perhaps TRBD1 as D (6 bases). The CDR3 contains 18 residues. Germline V gene data show CDR1 as MNHNS and CDR2 as SASEGT. V lost 2 bases and J 6 bases, leaving 26 bases between the germline ends. CDR3 residues: CASSEQGVGRGPLGEQYF. For the CDR3, the DNA is TGTGCCAGCAGTGAACAGGGAGTGGGCAGGGGTCCCCTAGGCGAGCAGTACTTC.

The rearrangement links TRBV11-2 to TRBJ2-7; 8 bases are a match to TRBD2. The CDR3 has 16 amino acids. V was pared by 5 bases and J by 3 bases, with 12 bases of the junction left unmatched. In germline, CDR1 is SGHAT, CDR2 FQNNGV. This CDR3 is CASSRRAGVDFYEQYF. The CDR3, as DNA: TGTGCCAGCAGCCGTCGAGCGGGAGTCGATTTCTACGAGCAGTACTTC.

The chain joins TRBV5-1 to TRBJ2-5, with D possibly being TRBD1 (6 bases). Germline CDR1 is SGHRS and CDR2 is YFSETQ. The CDR3 totals 18 residues. The ends were cut back, 3 bases at V and 1 base at J, with 22 bases in the middle. CDR3 protein: CASSSPGPGHAVQETQYF. CDR3 nucleotide sequence: TGCGCCAGCAGCTCCCCAGGGCCGGGACACGCCGTCCAAGAGACCCAGTACTTC.

The chain is built from TRBV2 and TRBJ1-1; no definite D call. CDR1 is SNHLY and CDR2 is FYNNEI in the germline V gene. CDR3 length: 13 amino acids. V was shortened by 4 bases and J by 3 bases, with 9 bases between the two germline ends. The CDR3 sequence is CASSANGYTEAFF. The CDR3 coding sequence is TGTGCCAGCAGTGCTAACGGGTACACTGAAGCTTTCTTT.

The chain joins TRBV10-3 to TRBJ2-1, with unresolved D. Trimming shortened V by 2 bases and J by 8 bases, and 7 bases separated the two germline ends. This CDR3 has 12 residues. Germline CDR1 reads ENHRY; CDR2 reads SYGVKD. CDR3 in DNA: TGTGCCATCAGTGAGGGGCTGGATGAGCAGTTCTTC. Residues: CAISEGLDEQFF.

In its sample, this clone was seen a few times. The sample has other DNA sequences that encode this CDR3 too. The V call is TRBV6-5, the J call TRBJ2-4; D gene unclear. Trimming shortened V by 2 bases and J by 8 bases, and 13 bases separated the two germline ends. The CDR3 is 14 amino acids. Germline-derived CDR1 and CDR2 are MNHEY and SVGAGI. In nucleotides, the CDR3 is TGTGCCAGCAGTTACGGGGTTTATGGGGACATTCAGTACTTC. This codes for CASSYGVYGDIQYF.

The rearrangement links TRBV5-1 to TRBJ2-5; D gene unclear. This CDR3 has 13 residues. Trimming took 0 bases from V and 5 from J, leaving 8 bases between them. Germline CDR1 SGHRS, CDR2 YFSETQ. The CDR3 is CASSLGQYETQYF. The CDR3 nucleotides read TGCGCCAGCAGCTTGGGGCAGTACGAGACCCAGTACTTC.

V usage is TRBV19 and J usage is TRBJ1-2; 8 nucleotides agree with TRBD1. Germline V gene sequence: CDR1 LNHDA, CDR2 SQIVND (reference sequence). Trimming cost V 0 bases and J 6 bases; bases outside gene matches: 15. The CDR3 totals 18 residues. DNA of the CDR3: TGTGCCAGTAGTATAGATGGAACTTTGACGGACAGGGAGGATGGCTACACCTTC. This codes for CASSIDGTLTDREDGYTF.

V usage is TRBV7-2 and J usage is TRBJ2-1; the D is unclear. Deletions cut 0 bases from V and 7 bases from J, with 4 bases between. Germline-derived CDR1 and CDR2 are SGHTA and FQGNSA. The CDR3 runs 12 residues. CDR3 in amino acids: CASSLARNEQFF. Here the CDR3 DNA reads TGTGCCAGCAGCTTAGCACGGAATGAGCAGTTCTTC.

The chain joins TRBV30 to TRBJ1-2, with D perhaps TRBD1 (6 bases). This CDR3 is built from 14 residues. With 3 bases removed from V and 7 bases from J, the gap between germline ends came to 18 bases. The germline V gene has CDR1 GTSNPN and CDR2 SVGIG (reference sequence). CDR3 residues: CAWRTPNRVGGYTF. DNA of the CDR3: TGTGCCTGGAGGACCCCTAACAGGGTCGGTGGCTACACCTTC.

The V call is TRBV7-6, the J call TRBJ2-1; 13 bases line up with TRBD2. Germline V gene lookup returns CDR1 SGHVS and CDR2 FNYEAQ. J was trimmed by 1 base and V by 5 bases; bases with no gene match: 8. CDR3 length: 18 amino acids. Here the CDR3 DNA reads TGTGCCAGCAGCCCCGGACTAGCGGGAGCAACGTCCTACAATGAGCAGTTCTTC. Protein: CASSPGLAGATSYNEQFF.

This rearrangement joins TRBV18 to TRBJ2-5; D is ambiguous. The germline V gene has CDR1 KGHSH and CDR2 LQKENI. V was trimmed by 2 bases and J by 5 bases, leaving 18 bases between them. This CDR3 region has 16 residues. As DNA, the CDR3 is TGTGCCAGCTCACCAATAAGTCCAGGTTCGAGCGAGACCCAGTACTTC. Its translation is CASSPISPGSSETQYF. Together with reference TRBV18 and TRBJ2-5, the CDR3 gives the full variable domain: NAGVMQNPRHLVRRRGQEARLRCSPMKGHSHVYWYRQLPEEGLKFMVYLQKENIIDESGMPKERFSAEFPKEGPSILRIQQVVRGDSAAYFCASSPISPGSSETQYFGPGTRLLVL.

The chain employs TRBV9 and TRBJ2-7; D unresolved. The CDR3 has 14 residues. The germline V gene has CDR1 SGDLS and CDR2 YYNGEE. The V and J ends lost 4 bases and 2 bases respectively, with 13 bases between them. In DNA form, the CDR3 reads TGTGCCAGCAGCCTGGCAGGCGAGGCCTACGAGCAGTACTTC. Translated: CASSLAGEAYEQYF.

V usage is TRBV7-2 and J usage is TRBJ2-3; 8 positions agree with TRBD2. The V gene's germline CDR1 is SGHTA and CDR2 FQGNSA. V shed 0 bases and J 2 bases; nucleotides not matched to a gene: 1. This CDR3 has 15 residues. The CDR3 region has the DNA TGTGCCAGCAGCTTAGCTAGCGGGAACACAGATACGCAGTATTTT. Its protein product is CASSLASGNTDTQYF.

The chain combines TRBV5-4 with TRBJ2-3; maybe TRBD1 (5 bases). Germline V gives CDR1 SGHNT, CDR2 YYREEE (reference sequence). This CDR3 is 15 amino acids long. Trimming shortened V by 1 base and J by 4 bases, and 13 bases separated the two germline ends. CDR3 sequence reads: CASSLSLSRADTQYF. The CDR3 coding sequence is TGTGCCAGCAGCTTGTCATTATCCAGGGCAGATACGCAGTATTTT.

The chain's CDR3 is CASSTLTGETLLAKNIQYF. The CDR3 bases are TGTGCCAGCAGCACTTTGACAGGGGAGACGCTTCTAGCCAAAAACATTCAGTACTTC. The chain links TRBV7-9 to TRBJ2-4; 8 nucleotides line up with TRBD1. V was pared by 5 bases and J by 0 bases, with 15 bases of the junction left unmatched. The CDR3 length is 19 residues. Germline CDR1 SEHNR, CDR2 FQNEAQ (reference sequence).

The chain links TRBV14 to TRBJ2-1; D is perhaps TRBD1 or TRBD2 (6 bases each). With 1 base removed from V and 4 bases from J, the gap between germline ends came to 14 bases. Germline lookup yields CDR1 SGHDN and CDR2 FVKESK. The CDR3 runs 16 residues. The CDR3 DNA is TGTGCCAGCAGCCAAGGTGTTGGCGGGACATACAATGAGCAGTTCTTC. Protein sequence: CASSQGVGGTYNEQFF.

The chain links TRBV5-1 to TRBJ2-7; 10 bases map to TRBD1. The germline V gene encodes CDR1 SGHRS and CDR2 YFSETQ. V dropped 0 bases and J dropped 3; count of bases not matched to a gene: 6. This CDR3 region has 16 residues. CDR3 nucleotide sequence: TGCGCCAGCAGCTTGGGGGACGGACAGGGGGTCTACGAGCAGTACTTC. Amino acids: CASSLGDGQGVYEQYF.

The genes are TRBV6-6 and TRBJ2-2, with 10 positions matching TRBD1. V gave up 5 bases and J gave up 5 bases; unmatched junction bases: 5. This CDR3 has 15 amino acids. Germline CDR1 and CDR2: MNHNY and SVGAGI (reference sequence). The DNA of the CDR3 is TGTGCCAGCAGTGGGGACAGGGGAGAAACCGGGGAGCTGTTTTTT. The encoded protein is CASSGDRGETGELFF.

The chain uses TRBV7-2 and TRBJ2-4; 11 positions match TRBD2. CDR1 and CDR2 from the germline V gene are SGHTA and FQGNSA. The CDR3 length is 14 residues. With 5 bases clipped from V and 8 bases from J, the junction kept 5 bases outside the gene matches. CDR3 sequence (DNA): TGTGCCAGCAGCCCATTTAGCGGGAGGGACATTCAGTACTTC. Translating gives CASSPFSGRDIQYF.